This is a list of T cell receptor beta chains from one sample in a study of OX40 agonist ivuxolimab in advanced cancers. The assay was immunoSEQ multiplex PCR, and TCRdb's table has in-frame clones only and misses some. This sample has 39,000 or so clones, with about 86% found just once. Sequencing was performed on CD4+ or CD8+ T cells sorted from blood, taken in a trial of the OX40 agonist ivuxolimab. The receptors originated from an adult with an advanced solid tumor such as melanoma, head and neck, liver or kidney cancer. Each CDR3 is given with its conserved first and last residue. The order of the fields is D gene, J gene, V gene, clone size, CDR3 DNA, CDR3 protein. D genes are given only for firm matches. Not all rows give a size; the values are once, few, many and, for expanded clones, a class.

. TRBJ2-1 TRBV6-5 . TGTGCCAGCAGTGTCCGGGCCGGCTCCTACAATGAGCAGTTCTTC CASSVRAGSYNEQFF
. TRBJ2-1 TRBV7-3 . TGTGCCAGCAGCTTAAAGGGTAGCAGTGAGCAGTTCTTC CASSLKGSSEQFF
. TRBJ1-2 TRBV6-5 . TGTGCCAGCAGTTACTCGGCCGGGGCTAACTATGGCTACACCTTC CASSYSAGANYGYTF
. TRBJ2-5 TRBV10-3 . TGTGCCATCAGTGAGATGGAGTCAGAGACCCAGTACTTC CAISEMESETQYF
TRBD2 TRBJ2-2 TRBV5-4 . TGTGCCAGCAGCAAACGACTAGCGGGGGGGCGCACCGGGGAGCTGTTTTTT CASSKRLAGGRTGELFF
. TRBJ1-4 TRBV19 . TGTGCCAGTAGTATAGTGGGGGCAACTAATGAAAAACTGTTTTTT CASSIVGATNEKLFF
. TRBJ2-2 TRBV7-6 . TGTGCCAGCAGCTTAGCGGGCGGGAACACCGGGGAGCTGTTTTTT CASSLAGGNTGELFF
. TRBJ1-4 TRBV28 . TGTGCAAGCGGGCATCCCTTTGGTTCAAGCAAACTGTTTTTT CASGHPFGSSKLFF
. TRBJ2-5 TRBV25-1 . TGTGCCAGCAGTGAATCCCACCTCCTCTATGGGGAGACCCAGTACTTC CASSESHLLYGETQYF
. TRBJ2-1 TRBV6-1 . TGTGCCAGCAGTGAAGGTTGGGGCCCCTTCAATGAGCAGTTCTTC CASSEGWGPFNEQFF
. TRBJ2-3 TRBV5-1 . TGCGCCAGCAGGTCCGGTAGCAGAACCACAGATACGCAGTATTTT CASRSGSRTTDTQYF
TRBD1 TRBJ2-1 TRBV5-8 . TGTGCCAGGCCCTGGGGGCTGACAGGGACATACAATGAGCAGTTCTTC CARPWGLTGTYNEQFF
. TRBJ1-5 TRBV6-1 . TGTGCCAGCAGTGAAACTTACAGCGTCAATCAGCCCCAGCATTTT CASSETYSVNQPQHF
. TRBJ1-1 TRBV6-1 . TGTGCCGGCTCGGCAGGGTCAACGGGAAACACTGAAGCTTTCTTT CAGSAGSTGNTEAFF
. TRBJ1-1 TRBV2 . TGTGCCAGCAGTGCTGGAGAGAACACTGAAGCTTTCTTT CASSAGENTEAFF
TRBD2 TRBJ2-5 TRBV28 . TGTGCCAGCAGTTCAGAGGGGTTGGGACTAGCGGAAGAGACCCAGTACTTC CASSSEGLGLAEETQYF
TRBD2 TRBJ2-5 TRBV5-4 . TGTGCCAGCAGCTCAACTAGCGGGAAAGAGACCCAGTACTTC CASSSTSGKETQYF
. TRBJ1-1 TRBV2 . TGTGCCAGCAGAATGGGGGGCACTGAAGCTTTCTTT CASRMGGTEAFF
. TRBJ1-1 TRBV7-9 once TGTGCCAGCAGCCCCTCACAGGGTATGAACACTGAAGCTTTCTTT CASSPSQGMNTEAFF
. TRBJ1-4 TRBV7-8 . TGTGCCAGCAGCTACGATCGGAAGGAAAAACTGTTTTTT CASSYDRKEKLFF
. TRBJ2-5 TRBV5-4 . TGTGCCAGCAGCTTGCCGAGAGAGACCCAGTACTTC CASSLPRETQYF
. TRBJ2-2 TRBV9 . TGTGCCAGCAGCGTCGAGGGGAGCACCGGGGAGCTGTTTTTT CASSVEGSTGELFF
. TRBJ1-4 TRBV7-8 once TGTGCCAGCAGCTTAGGTCGAGACGGGACTAATGAAAAACTGTTTTTT CASSLGRDGTNEKLFF
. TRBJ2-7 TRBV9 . TGTGCCAGCAGCGTAGAGAAGGGTTCCTACGAGCAGTACTTC CASSVEKGSYEQYF
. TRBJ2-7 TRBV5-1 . TGCGCCAGCATGGAAGGAGGCAGCTCCTACGAGCAGTACTTC CASMEGGSSYEQYF
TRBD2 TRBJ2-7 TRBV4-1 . TGCGCCAGCAGCCCCCGAGGGAAGCGGGACTCCTACGAGCAGTACTTC CASSPRGKRDSYEQYF
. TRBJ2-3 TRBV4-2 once TGTGCCAGCAGCCAAGCCCCCCCGGGGACCGGAGATACGCAGTATTTT CASSQAPPGTGDTQYF
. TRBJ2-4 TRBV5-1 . TGCGCCAGCAGCTCGAGCGGGCGAGCGTACTTC CASSSSGRAYF
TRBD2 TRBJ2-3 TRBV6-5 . TGTGCCAGCAGTTCTGACCCTCGCGGGGGGGCGTATACGCAGTATTTT CASSSDPRGGAYTQYF
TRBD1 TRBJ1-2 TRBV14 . TGTGCCAGCAGCCGGGACAGGGGCCTCGGCTACACCTTC CASSRDRGLGYTF
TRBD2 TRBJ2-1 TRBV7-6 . TGTGCCAGCAGCCCCGGGACTAGCGGGCTTCATGAGCAGTTCTTC CASSPGTSGLHEQFF
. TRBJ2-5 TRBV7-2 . . CASSLDYRVGGGTHF
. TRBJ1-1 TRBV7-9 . TGTGCCAGCAGCTTCGGACGAATGAACACTGAAGCTTTCTTT CASSFGRMNTEAFF
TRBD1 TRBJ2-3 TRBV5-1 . TGCGCCAGCAGCTTGGGCAGGGGGCAGGCAGATACGCAGTATTTT CASSLGRGQADTQYF
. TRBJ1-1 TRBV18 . TGTGCCAGCTCACCAAGTCCGACAGTCGAAGCTTTCTTT CASSPSPTVEAFF
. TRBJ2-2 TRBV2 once TGTGCCAGCAGTGAAAGGGGAACGGGGGCTACCGGGGAGCTGTTTTTT CASSERGTGATGELFF
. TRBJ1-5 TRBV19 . TGTGCCAGTAGTATAACAGACGATCAGCCCCAGCATTTT CASSITDDQPQHF
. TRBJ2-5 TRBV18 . TGTGCCAGCTCCCCGTACCAAGAGACCCAGTACTTC CASSPYQETQYF
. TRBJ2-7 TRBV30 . TGTGCCTGGAGTGGTTTTGGAGAGCAGTACTTC CAWSGFGEQYF
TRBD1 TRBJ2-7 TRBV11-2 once TGTGCCAGCAGCTTGGCCGGGACAGGTCCCTACGAGCAGTACTTC CASSLAGTGPYEQYF
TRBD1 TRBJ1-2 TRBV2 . TGTGCCAGCAGCGTTGACAGGGTTGAGGGCTACACCTTC CASSVDRVEGYTF
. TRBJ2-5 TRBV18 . TGTGCCAGCTCACCAGGAGCCGAGAGGGGTGCCCAGTACTTC CASSPGAERGAQYF
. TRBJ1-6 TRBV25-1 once TGTGCCAGCAGTGAAGTAACAAGGCTCGATTCACCCCTCCACTTT CASSEVTRLDSPLHF
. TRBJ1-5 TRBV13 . TGTGCCAGCAGCTTAGGTGGGAAAGATAGCAATCAGCCCCAGCATTTT CASSLGGKDSNQPQHF
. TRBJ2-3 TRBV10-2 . TGCGCCAGCAGTGAGACCGGGCCAGATACGCAGTATTTT CASSETGPDTQYF
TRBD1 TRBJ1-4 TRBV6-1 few TGTGCCAGCAGTGAAGCGGGACAGCTTGCAACTAATGAAAAACTGTTTTTT CASSEAGQLATNEKLFF
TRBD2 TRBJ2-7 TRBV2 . TGTGCCAACGTAGCGAGGGCTAGCGGGAACCACGAGCAGTACTTC CANVARASGNHEQYF
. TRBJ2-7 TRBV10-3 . TGTGCCATCAGGGGTACCGAAGCCTACGAGCAGTACTTC CAIRGTEAYEQYF
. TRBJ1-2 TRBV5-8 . TGTGCCAGCAGGCCGGAGGGTAGGGGTGCCTATGGCTACACCTTC CASRPEGRGAYGYTF
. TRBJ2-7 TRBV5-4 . TGTGCCAGCAGCTCCGGTGCTTACGAGCAGTACTTC CASSSGAYEQYF
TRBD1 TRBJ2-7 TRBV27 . TGTGCCAGCAGTGGACAGGGCTACGAGCAGTACTTC CASSGQGYEQYF
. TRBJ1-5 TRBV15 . TGTGCCACCAGCACCGATCCGGGGGCGGATCAGCCCCAGCATTTT CATSTDPGADQPQHF
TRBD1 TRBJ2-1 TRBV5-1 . TGCGCCAGCAGCTTGGTTCCGACAGGGGTCTACAATGAGCAGTTCTTC CASSLVPTGVYNEQFF
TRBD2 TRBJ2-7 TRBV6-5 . TGTGCCAGCGGATTAGCGGGAGGGCGGGAGCAGTACTTC CASGLAGGREQYF
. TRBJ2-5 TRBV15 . TGTGCCACCAGCAGATGGGGAGAGACCCAGTACTTC CATSRWGETQYF
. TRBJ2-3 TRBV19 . TGTGCCAGTAGTATGTCGGGGAGTACAGATACGCAGTATTTT CASSMSGSTDTQYF
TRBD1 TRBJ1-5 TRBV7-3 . TGTGCCAGCAGCTTAGAGGGACAGGGGAATCAGCCCCAGCATTTT CASSLEGQGNQPQHF
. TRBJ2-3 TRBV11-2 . TGTGCCAGCAGCTTGAGTAGCGGCACAGATACGCAGTATTTT CASSLSSGTDTQYF
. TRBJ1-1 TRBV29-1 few TGCAGCGTGTCCGGGCGTGAGGACACTGAAGCTTTCTTT CSVSGREDTEAFF
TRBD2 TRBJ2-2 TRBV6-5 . TGTGCCAGCAGCCGAACGGGGGGGCCGTCCGGGGAGCTGTTTTTT CASSRTGGPSGELFF